This TCR beta chain comes out of a study of T-cell memory formation after mild COVID-19. Study at large: The TCR clusters were mostly specific to one donor.

With constant-segment primers, 5'RACE yielded cDNA libraries of TCR alpha and TCR beta that carried sample barcodes and UMIs. In TCRdb, the 5' RACE reads were re-called with MiXCR into one record per CDR3 protein. The sample lists about 200,000 distinct CDR3 sequences; around 9.1% were seen once. This clonotype was seen a handful of times. Its matching antigen is unknown. Overall study results and limits: CD4+ clones that contracted lay mainly in CM and EM; CD8+ ones lay in EMRA.

Germline CDR1 and CDR2: SGHTA and FQGNSA. The CDR3 covers 15 residues. V lost 4 bases to trimming and J lost 6 bases, with 19 bases between them. The sequenced sample consisted of PBMCs or a T cell subset sorted from them (not recorded which). The chain recombines TRBV7-2 with TRBJ2-7, with D perhaps assigned TRBD1 or TRBD2 (5 bases each). This clonotype was obtained from a man aged 18 to 29 who had mild COVID-19 (a few samples of this study predate the infection). Cell type and time point are not known. The CDR3 DNA sequence: TGTGCCAGCAGCTCTTCCGGGACGGCTTCGGGCGAGCAGTACTTC. This translates into CASSSSGTASGEQYF.